This T cell receptor beta chain stems from a study of a mutant IDH1 vaccine in newly diagnosed glioma. Study summary: Patients arrived already treated with radiotherapy, temozolomide, or both, most having had both. Findings of the study overall: Among top peripheral T cell clonotypes, changes seemed unrelated to pseudoprogression.

On this clone itself: Its target is not known.

Time point given: baseline, week 1 (first vaccination visit). As for treatment: pre-vaccination baseline after standard-of-care therapy. Here immunoSEQ multiplex PCR was the method, and the copy in TCRdb shows in-frame clones only, minus some. This table has around 15,000 clones, 80% to 90% appearing once. The receptor comes from a woman aged 35 to 49 with glioma. Some clones in this sample may be carry-over from other donors' samples. Sequenced material: PBMCs, taken from a glioma patient treated with radiotherapy, temozolomide or both.

DNA for the CDR3: TGTGCCTGGAGTAAGGGGGCCGGGGCCAACGTCCTGACTTTC. This encodes CAWSKGAGANVLTF. The chain carries TRBV30 and TRBJ2-6; 7 bases match TRBD1. Trimming cost V 2 bases and J 4 bases; bases outside gene matches: 2. CDR1 and CDR2 from the germline V gene are GTSNPN and SVGIG (reference sequence). The CDR3 totals 14 residues.